The text below deals with one T cell receptor (beta chain). As yet, its antigen is unknown. It was 200 to 250 ng DNA, 25,000 to 35,000 T cell genomes, that sorted-subset replicate PCRs used. TCRdb's table, derived via immunoSEQ multiplex PCR, lists solely in-frame clones and lacks some. The repertoire holds 2 million to 3 million clones, 93% seen once, with about 0.38% in the top ten. V was clipped by 6 bases and J by 4 bases; unmatched bases: 7. This CDR3 is 15 amino acids long. The germline CDR1 and CDR2 sequences are SGHRS and YFSETQ. The data stem from a study of shared clonotypes between healthy human individuals. Study-wide points: The genetic and exposure-history diversity represented was limited by few donors. Generation probability values for non-shared clonotypes were lower than those for clonotypes shared by all four donors.

Naive CD4+ cells were CD45RA-selected; the remaining cells were memory. The chain employs TRBV5-1 and TRBJ2-3, with 11 nucleotides matching TRBD2. This TCR was recovered from a man aged 18 to 29 in good health. Some clones in this sample may be carry-over from other donors' samples. Sample: naive CD4+ T cells from PBMCs. Subset here: CD45RA+ positively selected. The CDR3 reads CASKPLAGAPDTQYF. CDR3 DNA: TGCGCCAGCAAGCCACTAGCGGGAGCCCCAGATACGCAGTATTTT. The entire variable domain, with the rest obtained from reference TRBV5-1 and TRBJ2-3, is as follows: KAGVTQTPRYLIKTRGQQVTLSCSPISGHRSVSWYQQTPGQGLQFLFEYFSETQRNKGNFPGRFSGRQFSNSRSEMNVSTLELGDSALYLCASKPLAGAPDTQYFGPGTRLTVL.